This TCR beta chain was found in a study of blood T cell repertoires in COVID-19. Across the study: The United States, Italy and Spain were the sources of the acute and convalescent COVID-19 samples.

V lost 7 bases to trimming and J lost 8 bases; unmatched junction nucleotides: 14. This CDR3 spans 15 amino acids. Germline V gives CDR1 MNHEY, CDR2 SVGAGI. The data were produced by immunoSEQ multiplex PCR, yet TCRdb's version contains in-frame clones alone and is incomplete. The sample comprises 400,000 to 500,000 clones, 88% of which are singletons, and 1.4% to 1.5% rests with the top ten. The sequence came from a woman under 30 who had been exposed to COVID-19. The sequenced sample was PBMCs or T cells enriched from blood (not recorded which). The chain links TRBV6-5 to TRBJ2-1, with 7 bases matching TRBD1. The CDR3 is CASTYRDSGWDEQFF. The CDR3 region has the DNA TGTGCCAGCACATACCGGGACAGCGGATGGGATGAGCAGTTCTTC.